The 22 T cell receptor beta chains reported below all come from one sample, sequenced in a study of early T cells in non-severe SARS-CoV-2 infection. TCRdb reprocessed the 5' RACE reads with MiXCR, giving one entry per CDR3 protein. This table holds some 40,000 distinct CDR3 sequences, over 3.5% found once. Sequencing input: whole blood. The origin of the receptors is an adult who was a healthcare worker with PCR-confirmed SARS-CoV-2 infection or an uninfected control (not recorded which).

This clonotype was observed many times. The chain combines TRBV3-1 with TRBJ2-6; 8 positions agree with TRBD2. The CDR3 consists of 20 residues. The V and J ends lost 2 bases and 0 bases, in that order; junction bases with no gene match: 12. Germline loops: CDR1 LGHDT, CDR2 YNNKEL (reference sequence). The CDR3 protein is CASSQSFRREGFSGANVLTF. DNA of the CDR3: TGTGCCAGCAGCCAATCTTTTCGTCGGGAGGGTTTCTCTGGGGCCAACGTCCTGACTTTC.

The table lists this clonotype with a few counts. The chain has TRBV4-3 and TRBJ1-4; D is unresolved. The germline V gene has CDR1 LGHNA and CDR2 YSLEER. Trimming stripped 1 base from V and 8 bases from J, with 14 bases between. The CDR3 extends over 15 amino acids. As DNA, the CDR3 is TGCGCCAGCAGCCAAGTTAGGCAGTTGGGGGAAAAACTGTTTTTT. Encoded protein: CASSQVRQLGEKLFF.

This clonotype was observed many times. The chain carries TRBV6-5 and TRBJ1-2; no reliable D call. Trimming shortened V by 7 bases and J by 4 bases, and 19 bases separated the two germline ends. Per the germline V gene, CDR1 is MNHEY and CDR2 is SVGAGI. CDR3 length equals 15 residues. CDR3 region: CASTLRTPLGYGYTF. CDR3 nucleotide sequence: TGTGCCAGCACCCTGAGGACCCCTTTGGGCTATGGCTACACCTTC.

The sample holds a few counts of this clonotype. This rearrangement joins TRBV12-3 or TRBV12-4 to TRBJ2-5; 7 bases are shared with TRBD1. The CDR3 loop spans 14 amino acids. V was pared by 7 bases and J by 3 bases, with 8 bases of the junction left unmatched. This chain's CDR3 is CASNLEGTEETQYF. The CDR3 nucleotides read TGTGCCAGCAACCTGGAAGGGACAGAAGAGACCCAGTACTTC.

The chain carries TRBV7-2 and TRBJ2-1; 14 nucleotides line up with TRBD2. V shed 5 bases and J 4 bases; nucleotides not matched to a gene: 4. This CDR3 has 16 residues. Germline loops: CDR1 SGHTA, CDR2 FQGNSA. CDR3 bases: TGTGCCAGCAGCGGGACTAGCGGGAGACCTTACAATGAGCAGTTCTTC. Its translation is CASSGTSGRPYNEQFF.

Ten or more counts support this clonotype. CDR3 DNA sequence: TGTGCCAGCAACCAAGACAACTTGAACACTGAAGCTTTCTTT. Translation: CASNQDNLNTEAFF. The V gene is TRBV11-3, the J gene TRBJ1-1; D unresolved. The germline V gene has CDR1 SGHNT and CDR2 YENEEA. This CDR3 region has 14 residues. V was shortened by 7 bases and J by 0 bases, with 12 bases between the two germline ends. The full variable domain, completed using reference TRBV11-3 and TRBJ1-1, is EAGVVQSPRYKIIEKKQPVAFWCNPISGHNTLYWYLQNLGQGPELLIRYENEEAVDDSQLPKDRFSAERLKGVDSTLKIQPAELGDSAVYLCASNQDNLNTEAFFGQGTRLTVV.

This clonotype was seen many times. This chain joins TRBV7-2 and TRBJ2-2; D tentatively reads TRBD1 or TRBD2 (5 bases each). Germline V gene lookup returns CDR1 SGHTA and CDR2 FQGNSA. The V end was cut by 2 bases, the J end by 4 bases, with 11 bases between. This CDR3 is built from 15 residues. CDR3 amino acids: CASSLPGAGTGELFF. The CDR3 coding sequence is TGTGCCAGCAGCTTACCCGGGGCGGGCACCGGGGAGCTGTTTTTT.

This clonotype has at least ten counts. The rearrangement joins TRBV6-6 to TRBJ1-1, with D hard to call. The CDR3 is made up of 13 amino acids. Germline loops: CDR1 MNHNY, CDR2 SVGAGI (reference sequence). V lost 7 bases, J lost 2 bases, and 11 bases lay in between. This CDR3 is CASTLQVNTEAFF. The CDR3, as DNA: TGTGCCAGCACCCTACAAGTCAACACTGAAGCTTTCTTT.

This clonotype was counted at least ten times. J is TRBJ2-3 and V is TRBV6-2 or TRBV6-3; 7 bases are shared with TRBD2. The trim removed 2 bases at V and 6 bases at J, leaving 5 bases unmatched. Germline V lookup: CDR1 MNHEY, CDR2 SVGEGT. The CDR3 loop spans 14 amino acids. The DNA for the CDR3 is TGTGCCAGCAGTTACGGACTAGAAGCCGATACGCAGTATTTT. It specifies CASSYGLEADTQYF.

This clonotype came up many times. The chain uses TRBV7-6 and TRBJ2-1, with D perhaps being TRBD1 or TRBD2 (6 bases each). CDR3 length: 16 residues. CDR1 is SGHVS, CDR2 FNYEAQ, per germline. Deletions cut 2 bases from V and 6 bases from J, with 17 bases between. The CDR3 spells CASSLLRGEFGNEQFF. The DNA for the CDR3 is TGTGCCAGCAGCTTATTAAGGGGGGAATTTGGCAATGAGCAGTTCTTC.

This chain joins TRBV20-1 and TRBJ2-5; weak D call: TRBD2 (6 bases). The V end lost 3 bases, the J end lost 4 bases, and 15 bases lay between the germline ends. CDR1 is DFQATT, CDR2 SNEGSKA, per germline (reference sequence). The CDR3 contains 14 residues. CDR3 DNA sequence: TGCAGTGCTAGGGCATATCAGGGAGGAGAGACCCAGTACTTC. Protein: CSARAYQGGETQYF.

The table lists this clonotype with many counts. V is TRBV6-5 and J is TRBJ2-1, with D perhaps matching TRBD1 (5 bases). V was trimmed by 2 bases and J by 2 bases, leaving 13 bases between them. Per germline, CDR1 MNHEY and CDR2 SVGAGI. This CDR3 is built from 16 residues. This CDR3 is CASSYRTPSTYNEQFF. The CDR3 DNA reads as TGTGCCAGCAGTTACCGGACACCTTCTACCTACAATGAGCAGTTCTTC.

This clonotype has just a few counts. The chain joins TRBV20-1 to TRBJ2-7; TRBD2 aligns across 7 bases. CDR1 is DFQATT and CDR2 is SNEGSKA in the germline V gene (reference sequence). The CDR3 has 15 amino acids. V trimming: 6 bases; J trimming: 1 base; junction bases outside the gene matches: 12. The CDR3 bases are TGCAGTGCCCGACTAGCCGAGGGAGGATCCTACGAGCAGTACGTC. It yields the protein CSARLAEGGSYEQYV.

The table lists this clonotype with many counts. The CDR3 sequence is CASPGRANTEAFF. The CDR3 region has the DNA TGTGCCAGCCCCGGCAGGGCGAACACTGAAGCTTTCTTT. The chain recombines TRBV6-1 with TRBJ1-1; possibly TRBD1 for D (5 bases). There are 13 residues in the CDR3. Trimming stripped 8 bases from V and 1 base from J, with 11 bases between. Germline V gives CDR1 MNHNS, CDR2 SASEGT.

This clonotype was detected only a few times. This chain joins TRBV10-3 and TRBJ1-1; the D gene is possibly TRBD1 (6 bases). The CDR3 runs to 12 residues. Trimming pared 10 bases from V and 6 bases from J, leaving 15 bases between. Germline CDR1 is ENHRY and CDR2 is SYGVKD. The chain's CDR3 is CATRDIRAEAFF. The CDR3, as DNA: TGTGCCACCCGGGACATTAGGGCTGAAGCTTTCTTT.

This clonotype was seen only a few times. The chain has TRBV7-9 and TRBJ2-1; D unclear. V was shortened by 3 bases and J by 6 bases, with 12 bases between the two germline ends. The germline CDR1 and CDR2 sequences are SEHNR and FQNEAQ (reference sequence). The CDR3 length is 14 residues. The CDR3 sequence is CASSFDRPSNEQFF. CDR3 bases: TGTGCCAGCAGCTTTGATAGGCCGAGCAATGAGCAGTTCTTC.

This clonotype was seen ten or more times. The V call is TRBV21-1, the J call TRBJ2-3; the table assigns TRBD2, which was not confirmed against the DNA. TRBV21-1 is a pseudogene. This CDR3 is built from 16 residues. The CDR3 sequence is CASSKDVRESSDTQYF. In nucleotides, the CDR3 is TGTGCCAGCAGCAAAGACGTGCGGGAGTCCTCAGATACGCAGTATTTT.

At least ten counts were recorded for this clonotype. The chain joins TRBV7-2 to TRBJ2-3; the match to TRBD2 covers 9 bases. The CDR3 sequence is 17 residues long. Germline V CDR1 and CDR2: SGHTA, FQGNSA. Trimming cost V 1 base and J 5 bases; bases outside gene matches: 10. The CDR3 spells CASSLESASGIIDTQYF. The CDR3 DNA reads TGTGCCAGCAGCTTAGAGTCGGCTAGCGGGATTATAGATACGCAGTATTTT. The variable domain in full, completed from reference TRBV7-2 and TRBJ2-3, reads GAGVSQSPSNKVTEKGKDVELRCDPISGHTALYWYRQSLGQGLEFLIYFQGNSAPDKSGLPSDRFSAERTGGSVSTLTIQRTQQEDSAVYLCASSLESASGIIDTQYFGPGTRLTVL.

The chain has TRBV25-1 and TRBJ2-7, with D possibly being TRBD2 (5 bases). Germline CDR1 MGHDK, CDR2 SYGVNS. This CDR3 spans 14 amino acids. V lost 5 bases and J lost 5, with 16 bases in between. The CDR3 sequence: CASSPKEGVNEQYF. Here the CDR3 DNA reads TGTGCCAGCAGTCCAAAAGAGGGTGTGAACGAGCAGTACTTC.

This clonotype showed up many times. This sequence joins TRBV7-2 and TRBJ1-1; possibly TRBD1 for D (5 bases). V lost 3 bases and J 1 base, leaving 6 bases between the germline ends. Germline V gene data show CDR1 as SGHTA and CDR2 as FQGNSA. This CDR3 comprises 13 residues. This CDR3 reads CASSFQGNTEAFF. The CDR3 nucleotides are TGTGCCAGCAGCTTCCAGGGGAACACTGAAGCTTTCTTT.

The chain carries TRBV5-1 and TRBJ2-7; D gene uncertain. Germline V gene sequence: CDR1 SGHRS, CDR2 YFSETQ. Trimming removed 0 bases at V and 2 bases at J, with 9 bases between. The CDR3 has 14 amino acids. The CDR3 spells CASSLESSAYEQYF. The DNA for the CDR3 is TGCGCCAGCAGCTTGGAAAGTTCCGCCTACGAGCAGTACTTC.

In its sample, this clonotype was seen many times. As DNA, the CDR3 is TGTGCCAGCAGCTCAAATTTTCCGGGTGCGGCTAGCGGGATTGAGCAGTTCTTC. Translated, it gives CASSSNFPGAASGIEQFF. The V and J genes are TRBV7-2 and TRBJ2-1, with 9 bases identical to TRBD2. V shed 4 bases and J 9 bases; nucleotides not matched to a gene: 19. The germline V gene encodes CDR1 SGHTA and CDR2 FQGNSA. This CDR3 contains 18 residues.